Following are 5 T cell receptor beta chains from one sample sequenced in a study of shared clonotypes between healthy human individuals. The data were produced by immunoSEQ multiplex PCR, yet TCRdb's version contains in-frame clones alone and is incomplete. The sample shows 2.3 million or so clones, 93% of them seen only once. The sample taken for sequencing was naive CD4+ T cells from PBMCs. Stated subset: CD45RA+ positively selected. Every receptor here comes from a young man in good health. Some clones in this sample may be carry-over from other donors' samples.

Regarding this clone: The same CDR3 also results from other DNA sequences found in this sample. CDR3: CASSLLGTGELFF. CDR3 nucleotides: TGTGCCAGCAGCTTACTGGGCACCGGGGAGCTGTTTTTT. The chain has TRBV7-9 and TRBJ2-2; no clear D gene. The CDR3 covers 13 residues. In germline, CDR1 is SEHNR, CDR2 FQNEAQ (reference sequence). Trimming took 2 bases from V and 4 from J, leaving 5 bases between them.

This chain uses TRBV10-3 with TRBJ2-1; 7 bases map to TRBD2. The germline CDR1 and CDR2 sequences are ENHRY and SYGVKD. V lost 4 bases, J lost 0 bases, and 3 bases stayed unmatched. This CDR3 contains 15 residues. The CDR3 reads CAISVTGGSYNEQFF. In DNA, the CDR3 is TGTGCCATCAGTGTGACGGGAGGCTCCTACAATGAGCAGTTCTTC.

J is TRBJ2-1 and V is TRBV27; possible D gene TRBD2, 6 bases. This CDR3 is built from 17 residues. V gave up 5 bases and J gave up 5 bases, with 22 bases separating them. Germline CDR1 MNHEY, CDR2 SMNVEV (reference sequence). CDR3 bases: TGTGCCAGCAGTCAGCCGGGAGCACCTCCGAGGGACAATGAGCAGTTCTTC. Translation: CASSQPGAPPRDNEQFF.

V usage is TRBV9 and J usage is TRBJ2-1; D remains unclear. CDR3 length equals 12 residues. The ends were cut back, 4 bases at V and 8 bases at J, with 10 bases in the middle. In germline, CDR1 is SGDLS, CDR2 YYNGEE. The DNA for the CDR3 is TGTGCCAGCAGCCCGCGGAGTCATGAGCAGTTCTTC. Protein product: CASSPRSHEQFF.

This clone was observed a single time. The chain couples TRBV11-1 to TRBJ2-1, with 8 bases identical to TRBD1. The CDR3 spans 15 residues. Trimming cost V 7 bases and J 4 bases; bases outside gene matches: 9. From germline, CDR1 is SGHAT and CDR2 FQDESV (reference sequence). The CDR3: CASTFGTGAYNEQFF. Here the CDR3 DNA reads TGTGCCAGCACCTTTGGGACAGGTGCTTACAATGAGCAGTTCTTC.